A single sample is the source of the 9 T cell receptor beta chains below, sequenced in a study of control samples from healthy donors and cancer patients. Sequencing was performed with immunoSEQ multiplex PCR; in TCRdb, only in-frame clones are kept and a portion is missing. The data show about 140,000 clones, 80% to 90% seen once. Sequencing input: blood. The receptor source for this set is a woman younger than 45 in good health.

This chain connects TRBV24-1 to TRBJ1-2, with D maybe TRBD1 (6 bases). Germline CDR1 and CDR2: KGHDR and SFDVKD. The V end was cut by 3 bases, the J end by 4 bases, with 14 bases between. CDR3 length equals 15 residues. CDR3 amino acids: CATSDEGGESYGYTF. CDR3 DNA sequence: TGTGCCACCAGTGATGAGGGGGGGGAGAGCTATGGCTACACCTTC.

V and J are TRBV2 and TRBJ1-1; no firm D call. This CDR3 has 12 residues. Germline V gene lookup returns CDR1 SNHLY and CDR2 FYNNEI. Trimming left V 7 bases short and J 4 bases short, with 10 bases between. The CDR3 DNA sequence: TGTGCCAGCATTGGGGTTCTCACTGAAGCTTTCTTT. Translation gives CASIGVLTEAFF.

The chain couples TRBV6-4 to TRBJ2-6, with 11 bases aligning to TRBD2. Looked up from germline, CDR1 is MRHNA and CDR2 is SNTAGT. V shed 3 bases and J 1 base; nucleotides not matched to a gene: 2. CDR3 size: 17 residues. CDR3 bases: TGTGCCAGCAGTGAGGGACTAGCGGATTCTGGGGCCAACGTCCTGACTTTC. Its protein product is CASSEGLADSGANVLTF.

The chain is built from TRBV3-1 (or the pseudogene TRBV3-2) and TRBJ2-7, with 9 bases matching TRBD2. This CDR3 is 15 amino acids long. V shed 1 base, J shed 4 bases, and the junction held 5 bases outside the gene matches. In germline, CDR1 is LGHDT, CDR2 YNNKEL (reference sequence). CDR3 in amino acids: CASSQGGRARYEQYF. The CDR3 region has the DNA TGTGCCAGCAGCCAAGGCGGGAGGGCCAGGTACGAGCAGTACTTC.

The chain has TRBV7-6 and TRBJ2-3; 9 bases match TRBD2. This CDR3 has 16 residues. The trim removed 6 bases at V and 3 bases at J, leaving 10 bases unmatched. CDR1 and CDR2 from the germline V gene are SGHVS and FNYEAQ. The CDR3 DNA sequence: TGTGCCAGCAGTCAACCAGCGGGAGGATCGACAGATACGCAGTATTTT. Amino acids: CASSQPAGGSTDTQYF.

This chain links TRBV11-2 with TRBJ1-5; tentatively, D is TRBD1 (5 bases). Trimming stripped 6 bases from V and 2 bases from J, with 14 bases between. CDR1 is SGHAT, CDR2 FQNNGV, per germline. This CDR3 comprises 15 residues. The CDR3 loop reads CASSQTGNGNQPQHF. As DNA, the CDR3 is TGTGCCAGCAGTCAAACAGGAAATGGCAATCAGCCCCAGCATTTT.

V gene TRBV25-1 combines with J gene TRBJ1-1; D might be TRBD1 (6 bases). V was cut by 3 bases and J by 3 bases, with 14 bases left in between. CDR1 MGHDK and CDR2 SYGVNS come from the germline V gene. The CDR3 runs 15 residues. CDR3 bases: TGTGCCAGCAGTGATAACTGGGGGGCGGACACTGAAGCTTTCTTT. Translation: CASSDNWGADTEAFF.

The chain recombines TRBV28 with TRBJ1-1, with D uncertain. Looked up from germline, CDR1 is MDHEN and CDR2 is SYDVKM. The CDR3 is 14 residues long. The germline V and J ends were trimmed by 5 bases and 5 bases, with 15 bases remaining between them. The CDR3 bases are TGTGCCAGCAGTGCGGGCCTTGATGGGACTGAAGCTTTCTTT. It yields the protein CASSAGLDGTEAFF. Complete variable domain (other parts from reference TRBV28 and TRBJ1-1): DVKVTQSSRYLVKRTGEKVFLECVQDMDHENMFWYRQDPGLGLRLIYFSYDVKMKEKGDIPEGYSVSREKKERFSLILESASTNQTSMYLCASSAGLDGTEAFFGQGTRLTVV.

The chain uses TRBV7-8 and TRBJ1-2, with D possibly matching TRBD1 (6 bases). V lost 1 base to trimming and J lost 0 bases, with 12 bases between them. There are 16 residues in the CDR3. The germline CDR1 and CDR2 sequences are SGHVS and FQNEAQ. This CDR3 reads CASSLGVSGANYGYTF. CDR3 nucleotide sequence: TGTGCCAGCAGCTTAGGAGTTTCAGGGGCTAACTATGGCTACACCTTC. Combining the CDR3 with reference TRBV7-8 and TRBJ1-2 gives the whole variable domain GAGVSQSPRYKVAKRGQDVALRCDPISGHVSLFWYQQALGQGPEFLTYFQNEAQLDKSGLPSDRFFAERPEGSVSTLKIQRTQQEDSAVYLCASSLGVSGANYGYTFGSGTRLTVV.